Listed here are 18 T cell receptor beta chains from one sample, sequenced in a study of OX40 agonist ivuxolimab in advanced cancers. The method was immunoSEQ multiplex PCR; TCRdb's version includes in-frame clones alone and lacks a portion of them. The data show about 95,000 clones, roughly 89% seen once. This sample comprised CD4+ or CD8+ T cells sorted from blood, obtained in a trial of the OX40 agonist ivuxolimab. The receptors stem from an adult with an advanced solid tumor such as melanoma, head and neck, liver or kidney cancer.

The chain uses TRBV6-4 and TRBJ2-2, with 7 nucleotides matching TRBD2. Losses at the gene ends were 4 bases for V and 3 bases for J; bases not matched to a gene: 2. The V gene's germline CDR1 is MRHNA and CDR2 SNTAGT. This CDR3 spans 14 amino acids. The CDR3 sequence is CASSVLADTGELFF. In nucleotides, the CDR3 is TGTGCCAGCAGTGTCCTAGCGGACACCGGGGAGCTGTTTTTT.

The V gene is TRBV7-2, the J gene TRBJ1-5; D gene ambiguous. Germline CDR1 reads SGHTA; CDR2 reads FQGNSA. This CDR3 region has 13 residues. The V end was cut by 8 bases, the J end by 3 bases, with 11 bases between. CDR3 amino acids: CASGERFNQPQHF. The CDR3 coding sequence is TGTGCCAGCGGGGAACGGTTCAATCAGCCCCAGCATTTT.

The rearrangement uses TRBV7-6 and TRBJ2-3; tentatively, D is TRBD1 (5 bases). V shed 2 bases and J shed 3 bases, with 15 bases lying between them. Looked up from germline, CDR1 is SGHVS and CDR2 is FNYEAQ. The CDR3 spans 16 residues. The CDR3 loop is CASSLRSRVSTDTQYF. The CDR3 nucleotides read TGTGCCAGCAGCTTAAGGTCCAGGGTCAGTACAGATACGCAGTATTTT. Full variable domain (rest looked up from reference TRBV7-6 and TRBJ2-3): GAGVSQSPRYKVTKRGQDVALRCDPISGHVSLYWYRQALGQGPEFLTYFNYEAQQDKSGLPNDRFSAERPEGSISTLTIQRTEQRDSAMYRCASSLRSRVSTDTQYFGPGTRLTVL.

The rearrangement uses TRBV14 and TRBJ2-3; TRBD2 matches 11 bases. This CDR3 spans 16 amino acids. Germline CDR1 reads SGHDN; CDR2 reads FVKESK. V shed 2 bases and J 1 base; nucleotides not matched to a gene: 2. Here the CDR3 DNA reads TGTGCCAGCAGCCAAATACTAGCGGGGGGCACAGATACGCAGTATTTT. It is translated as CASSQILAGGTDTQYF.

This rearrangement joins TRBV27 to TRBJ1-1, with 8 bases that match TRBD1. Trimming cost V 6 bases and J 4 bases; bases outside gene matches: 10. This CDR3 is built from 15 residues. Germline lookup yields CDR1 MNHEY and CDR2 SMNVEV (reference sequence). The DNA of the CDR3 is TGTGCCAGCAGAGATCCATCAGGGGGCCGCACTGAAGCTTTCTTT. Amino acids: CASRDPSGGRTEAFF.

This rearrangement joins TRBV6-1 to TRBJ2-7, with a possible D match to TRBD2 (6 bases). Trimming shortened V by 7 bases and J by 4 bases, and 17 bases separated the two germline ends. The germline gives CDR1 MNHNS, CDR2 SASEGT. The CDR3 loop spans 14 amino acids. DNA for the CDR3: TGTGCCAGCAATGGCCGGGACTTTAATTACGAGCAGTACTTC. This codes for CASNGRDFNYEQYF.

The chain carries TRBV9 and TRBJ2-7, with D possibly being TRBD1 (5 bases). The germline CDR1 and CDR2 sequences are SGDLS and YYNGEE. Trimming removed 0 bases at V and 3 bases at J, with 13 bases between. The CDR3 consists of 15 residues. DNA of the CDR3: TGTGCCAGCAGCGTAGGGCGAGGACATCACTACGAGCAGTACTTC. Amino acid sequence: CASSVGRGHHYEQYF.

The V gene is TRBV7-2, the J gene TRBJ1-2; D gene uncertain. The V end was cut by 0 bases, the J end by 4 bases, with 15 bases between. CDR1 is SGHTA and CDR2 is FQGNSA in the germline V gene. This CDR3 comprises 16 residues. The CDR3 region is CASSLATAARVYGYTF. CDR3 nucleotide sequence: TGTGCCAGCAGCTTAGCCACAGCAGCCCGGGTCTATGGCTACACCTTC.

The chain recombines TRBV9 with TRBJ2-7; 7 bases are a match to TRBD1. The germline gives CDR1 SGDLS, CDR2 YYNGEE. The CDR3 extends over 15 amino acids. The trim removed 3 bases at V and 5 bases at J, leaving 11 bases unmatched. The CDR3 DNA follows: TGTGCCAGCAGCGCCGGACGACAGGGTTGGAACGAGCAGTACTTC. This translates into CASSAGRQGWNEQYF.

V usage is TRBV14 and J usage is TRBJ2-2, with 7 nucleotides matching TRBD2. V gave up 2 bases and J gave up 4 bases; unmatched junction bases: 7. The CDR3 runs to 16 residues. Germline assignment: CDR1 SGHDN and CDR2 FVKESK. The DNA for the CDR3 is TGTGCCAGCAGCCAACGGCTAGCGGCGAGCACCGGGGAGCTGTTTTTT. As protein: CASSQRLAASTGELFF.

The chain joins TRBV4-1 to TRBJ2-3, with 11 bases lining up with TRBD2. The CDR3 totals 19 residues. V was clipped by 5 bases and J by 0 bases; unmatched bases: 13. Germline CDR1 reads MGHRA; CDR2 reads YSYEKL. DNA of the CDR3: TGCGCCAGCAGCTTGGGACTAGCGGTCGGGGCGGTAAGCACAGATACGCAGTATTTT. It is translated as CASSLGLAVGAVSTDTQYF.

The V call is TRBV6-1, the J call TRBJ1-1; D unresolved. The ends were cut back, 1 base at V and 4 bases at J, with 7 bases in the middle. The CDR3 totals 13 residues. The germline gives CDR1 MNHNS, CDR2 SASEGT. CDR3 protein: CASSEVLGTEAFF. The CDR3 DNA is TGTGCCAGCAGTGAAGTCCTCGGCACTGAAGCTTTCTTT.

The V and J genes are TRBV18 and TRBJ2-2, with unresolved D. Trimming pared 3 bases from V and 5 bases from J, leaving 10 bases between. The CDR3 has 14 residues. Germline loops: CDR1 KGHSH, CDR2 LQKENI. The CDR3 sequence: CASSPTRTTGELFF. DNA for the CDR3: TGTGCCAGCTCACCTACCAGGACGACCGGGGAGCTGTTTTTT.

The rearrangement uses TRBV5-6 and TRBJ2-1; D tentatively reads TRBD1 or TRBD2 (5 bases each). CDR1 and CDR2 from the germline V gene are SGHDT and YYEEEE. The CDR3 consists of 18 residues. The V and J ends lost 5 bases and 3 bases respectively, with 24 bases between them. The CDR3 DNA is TGTGCCAGCAGTGGATTCACGGCAGGGAGACAGCACTACAATGAGCAGTTCTTC. This encodes CASSGFTAGRQHYNEQFF.

The V and J genes are TRBV7-2 and TRBJ2-7; 11 bases align to TRBD2. The CDR3 consists of 17 residues. V shed 0 bases and J 2 bases; nucleotides not matched to a gene: 6. Germline CDR1 reads SGHTA; CDR2 reads FQGNSA. CDR3: CASSLATSGATPYEQYF. The CDR3 nucleotides read TGTGCCAGCAGCTTAGCGACTAGCGGGGCAACCCCCTACGAGCAGTACTTC.

This chain links TRBV4-2 with TRBJ2-1, with TRBD2 matching 9 bases. The CDR3 has 14 amino acids. Germline assignment: CDR1 LGHNA and CDR2 YNFKEQ. The trim removed 1 base at V and 9 bases at J, leaving 4 bases unmatched. The CDR3 loop is CASSQGGLAIEQFF. As DNA, the CDR3 is TGTGCCAGCAGCCAAGGTGGACTAGCGATTGAGCAGTTCTTC.

The chain combines TRBV19 with TRBJ2-6, with D tentatively TRBD1 (6 bases). CDR3 length equals 17 residues. Germline-derived CDR1 and CDR2 are LNHDA and SQIVND (reference sequence). Between the trimmed V and J ends, which lost 0 bases and 4 bases, there was a span of 13 bases. The CDR3 spells CASSIDHRVQGANVLTF. The CDR3 DNA reads as TGTGCCAGTAGTATAGACCACAGGGTGCAAGGGGCCAACGTCCTGACTTTC.

V and J are TRBV11-1 and TRBJ1-1; D is unclear. Germline-derived CDR1 and CDR2 are SGHAT and FQDESV (reference sequence). The CDR3 has 11 residues. Trimming took 8 bases from V and 9 from J, leaving 13 bases between them. CDR3 sequence: CASLESGQAFF. The DNA for the CDR3 is TGTGCCAGCCTGGAAAGCGGTCAAGCTTTCTTT.